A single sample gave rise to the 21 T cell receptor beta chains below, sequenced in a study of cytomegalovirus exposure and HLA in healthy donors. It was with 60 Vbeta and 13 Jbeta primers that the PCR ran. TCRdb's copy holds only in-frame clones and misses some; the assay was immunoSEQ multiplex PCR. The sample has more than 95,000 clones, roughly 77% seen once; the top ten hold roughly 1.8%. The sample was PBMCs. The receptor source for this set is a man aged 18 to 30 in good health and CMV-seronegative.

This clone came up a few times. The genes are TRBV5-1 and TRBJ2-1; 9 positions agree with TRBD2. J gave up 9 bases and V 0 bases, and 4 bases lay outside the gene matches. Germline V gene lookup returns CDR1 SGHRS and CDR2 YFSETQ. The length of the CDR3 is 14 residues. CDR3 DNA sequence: TGCGCCAGCAGCTTGGCTCCAGCGGGGGGTGAGCAGTTCTTC. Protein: CASSLAPAGGEQFF.

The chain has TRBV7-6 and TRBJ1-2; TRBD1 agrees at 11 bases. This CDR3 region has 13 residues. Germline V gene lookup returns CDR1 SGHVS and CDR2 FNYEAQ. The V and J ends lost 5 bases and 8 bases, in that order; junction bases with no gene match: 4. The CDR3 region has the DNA TGTGCCAGCAGCGAGGGACAGGGGGGAGGCTACACCTTC. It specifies CASSEGQGGGYTF.

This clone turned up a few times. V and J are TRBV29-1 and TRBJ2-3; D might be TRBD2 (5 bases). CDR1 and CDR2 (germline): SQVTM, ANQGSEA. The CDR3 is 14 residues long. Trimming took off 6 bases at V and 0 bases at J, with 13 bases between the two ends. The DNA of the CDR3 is TGCAGCGTCGGAGGACTCTCAAGCACAGATACGCAGTATTTT. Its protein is CSVGGLSSTDTQYF.

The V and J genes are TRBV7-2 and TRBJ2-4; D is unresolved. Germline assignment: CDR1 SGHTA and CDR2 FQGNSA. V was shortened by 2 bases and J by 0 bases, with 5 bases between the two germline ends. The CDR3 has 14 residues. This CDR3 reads CASSLSVAKNIQYF. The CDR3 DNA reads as TGTGCCAGCAGCTTATCGGTAGCCAAAAACATTCAGTACTTC.

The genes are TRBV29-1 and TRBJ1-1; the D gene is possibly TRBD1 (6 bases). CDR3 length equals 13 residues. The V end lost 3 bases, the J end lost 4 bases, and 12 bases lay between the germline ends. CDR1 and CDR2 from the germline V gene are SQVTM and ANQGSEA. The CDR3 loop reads CSVDRGGFTEAFF. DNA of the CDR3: TGCAGCGTTGATCGGGGGGGCTTCACTGAAGCTTTCTTT.

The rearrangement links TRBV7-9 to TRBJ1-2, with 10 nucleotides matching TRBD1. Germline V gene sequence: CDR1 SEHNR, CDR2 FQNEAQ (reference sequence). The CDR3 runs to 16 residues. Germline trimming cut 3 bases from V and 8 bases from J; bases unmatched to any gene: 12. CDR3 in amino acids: CASSLTGGENQRGYTF. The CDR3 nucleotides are TGTGCCAGCAGCTTGACAGGGGGCGAGAACCAGAGGGGCTACACCTTC.

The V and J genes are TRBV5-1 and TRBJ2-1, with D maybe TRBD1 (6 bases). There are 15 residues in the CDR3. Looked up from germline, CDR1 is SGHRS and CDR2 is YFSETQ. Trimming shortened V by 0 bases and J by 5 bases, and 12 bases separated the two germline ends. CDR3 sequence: CASSLVVGADNEQFF. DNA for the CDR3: TGCGCCAGCAGCTTGGTAGTGGGGGCAGACAATGAGCAGTTCTTC.

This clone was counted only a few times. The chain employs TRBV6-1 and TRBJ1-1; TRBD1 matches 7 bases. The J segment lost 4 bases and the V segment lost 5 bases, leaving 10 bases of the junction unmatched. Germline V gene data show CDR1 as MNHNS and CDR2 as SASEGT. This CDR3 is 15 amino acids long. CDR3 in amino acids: CASSQLRGTVTEAFF. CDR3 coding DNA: TGTGCCAGCAGTCAATTGAGGGGGACAGTCACTGAAGCTTTCTTT.

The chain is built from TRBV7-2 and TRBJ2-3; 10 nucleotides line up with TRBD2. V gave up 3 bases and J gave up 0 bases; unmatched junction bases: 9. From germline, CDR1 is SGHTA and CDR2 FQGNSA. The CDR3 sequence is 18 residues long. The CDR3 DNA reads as TGTGCCAGCAGCTTCTACCCAGGACTAGCGGTGAGCACAGATACGCAGTATTTT. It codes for CASSFYPGLAVSTDTQYF.

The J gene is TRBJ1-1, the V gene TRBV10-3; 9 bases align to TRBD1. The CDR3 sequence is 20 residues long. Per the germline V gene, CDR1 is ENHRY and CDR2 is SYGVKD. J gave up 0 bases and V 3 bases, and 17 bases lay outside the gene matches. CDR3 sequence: CAISEVWGQGPSYMNTEAFF. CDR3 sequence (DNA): TGTGCCATCAGTGAAGTTTGGGGACAGGGCCCTTCGTACATGAACACTGAAGCTTTCTTT.

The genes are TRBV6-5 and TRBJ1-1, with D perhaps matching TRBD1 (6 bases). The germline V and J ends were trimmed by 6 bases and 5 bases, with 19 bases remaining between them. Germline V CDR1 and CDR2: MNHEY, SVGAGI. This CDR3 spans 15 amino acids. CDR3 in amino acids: CASRPLRGAGTEAFF. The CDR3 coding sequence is TGTGCCAGCAGACCCCTTCGGGGGGCTGGAACTGAAGCTTTCTTT.

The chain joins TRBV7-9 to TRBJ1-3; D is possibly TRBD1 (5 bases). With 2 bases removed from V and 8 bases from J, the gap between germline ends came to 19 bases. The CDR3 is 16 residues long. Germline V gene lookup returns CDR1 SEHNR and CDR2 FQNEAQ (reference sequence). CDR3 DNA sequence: TGTGCCAGCAGCTTAAGGTGGGGCTCGGCGGTCGACACCATATATTTT. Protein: CASSLRWGSAVDTIYF.

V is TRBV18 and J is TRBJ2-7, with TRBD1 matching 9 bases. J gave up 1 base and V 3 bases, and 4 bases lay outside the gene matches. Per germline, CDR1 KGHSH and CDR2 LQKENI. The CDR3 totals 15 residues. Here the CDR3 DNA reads TGTGCCAGCTCACCCCCCGGGACAGGGTCCTACGAGCAGTACTTC. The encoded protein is CASSPPGTGSYEQYF. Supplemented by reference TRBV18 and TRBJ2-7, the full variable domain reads NAGVMQNPRHLVRRRGQEARLRCSPMKGHSHVYWYRQLPEEGLKFMVYLQKENIIDESGMPKERFSAEFPKEGPSILRIQQVVRGDSAAYFCASSPPGTGSYEQYFGPGTRLTVT.

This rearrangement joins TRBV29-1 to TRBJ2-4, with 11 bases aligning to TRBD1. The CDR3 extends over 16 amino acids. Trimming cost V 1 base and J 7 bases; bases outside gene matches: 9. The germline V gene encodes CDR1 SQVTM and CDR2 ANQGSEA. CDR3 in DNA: TGCAGCGTTGAAGGGGGACAGGGGGGAGCTTGGAACATTCAGTACTTC. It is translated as CSVEGGQGGAWNIQYF. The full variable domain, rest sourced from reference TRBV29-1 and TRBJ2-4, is SAVISQKPSRDICQRGTSLTIQCQVDSQVTMMFWYRQQPGQSLTLIATANQGSEATYESGFVIDKFPISRPNLTFSTLTVSNMSPEDSSIYLCSVEGGQGGAWNIQYFGAGTRLSVL.

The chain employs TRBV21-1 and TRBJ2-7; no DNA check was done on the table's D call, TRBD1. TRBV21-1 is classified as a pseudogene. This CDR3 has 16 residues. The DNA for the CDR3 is TGTGCCAGCAGCAAAGCGTTGACAGTGGCCCCCTACGAGCAGTACTTC. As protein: CASSKALTVAPYEQYF.

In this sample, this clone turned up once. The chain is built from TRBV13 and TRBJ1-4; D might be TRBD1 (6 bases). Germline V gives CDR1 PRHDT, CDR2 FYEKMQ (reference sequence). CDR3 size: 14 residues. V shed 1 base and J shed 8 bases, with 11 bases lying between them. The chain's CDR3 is CASSLDRGAEKLFF. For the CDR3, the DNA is TGTGCCAGCAGCTTAGATCGGGGGGCCGAAAAACTGTTTTTT.

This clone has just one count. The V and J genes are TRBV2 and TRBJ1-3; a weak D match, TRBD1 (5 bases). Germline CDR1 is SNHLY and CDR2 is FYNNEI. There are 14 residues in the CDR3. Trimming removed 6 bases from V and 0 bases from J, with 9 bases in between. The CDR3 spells CASRGGNSGNTIYF. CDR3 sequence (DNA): TGTGCCAGCAGGGGGGGGAACTCTGGAAACACCATATATTTT. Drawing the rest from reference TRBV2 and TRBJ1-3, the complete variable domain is EPEVTQTPSHQVTQMGQEVILRCVPISNHLYFYWYRQILGQKVEFLVSFYNNEISEKSEIFDDQFSVERPDGSNFTLKIRSTKLEDSAMYFCASRGGNSGNTIYFGEGSWLTVV.

The CDR3 coding sequence is TGTGCCAGCAGAGACTGGGACAGGGGGAGCGGCTACACCTTC. It is translated as CASRDWDRGSGYTF. V is TRBV4-2 and J is TRBJ1-2, with 11 bases aligning to TRBD1. Germline values: CDR1 LGHNA, CDR2 YNFKEQ. V lost 6 bases to trimming and J lost 8 bases; unmatched junction nucleotides: 8. CDR3 length equals 14 residues.

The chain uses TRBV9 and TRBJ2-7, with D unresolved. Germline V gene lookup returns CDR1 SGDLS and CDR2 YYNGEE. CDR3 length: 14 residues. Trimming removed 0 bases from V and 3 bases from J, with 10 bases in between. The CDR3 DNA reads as TGTGCCAGCAGCGTAGACGAGAGGTTCTACGAGCAGTACTTC. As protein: CASSVDERFYEQYF.

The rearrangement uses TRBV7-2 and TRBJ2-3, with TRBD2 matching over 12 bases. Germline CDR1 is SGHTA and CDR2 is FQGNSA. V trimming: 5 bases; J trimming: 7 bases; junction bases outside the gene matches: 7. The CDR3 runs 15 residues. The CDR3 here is CASSVTSGGLNTQYF. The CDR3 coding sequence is TGTGCCAGCAGCGTAACTAGCGGGGGGCTGAATACGCAGTATTTT.

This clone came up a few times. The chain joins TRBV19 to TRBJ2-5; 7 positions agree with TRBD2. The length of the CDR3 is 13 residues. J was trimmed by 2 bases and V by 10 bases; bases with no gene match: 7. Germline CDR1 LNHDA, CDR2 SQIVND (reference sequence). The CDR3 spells CATRKGLQETQYF. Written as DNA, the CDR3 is TGTGCCACTCGAAAGGGACTACAAGAGACCCAGTACTTC.